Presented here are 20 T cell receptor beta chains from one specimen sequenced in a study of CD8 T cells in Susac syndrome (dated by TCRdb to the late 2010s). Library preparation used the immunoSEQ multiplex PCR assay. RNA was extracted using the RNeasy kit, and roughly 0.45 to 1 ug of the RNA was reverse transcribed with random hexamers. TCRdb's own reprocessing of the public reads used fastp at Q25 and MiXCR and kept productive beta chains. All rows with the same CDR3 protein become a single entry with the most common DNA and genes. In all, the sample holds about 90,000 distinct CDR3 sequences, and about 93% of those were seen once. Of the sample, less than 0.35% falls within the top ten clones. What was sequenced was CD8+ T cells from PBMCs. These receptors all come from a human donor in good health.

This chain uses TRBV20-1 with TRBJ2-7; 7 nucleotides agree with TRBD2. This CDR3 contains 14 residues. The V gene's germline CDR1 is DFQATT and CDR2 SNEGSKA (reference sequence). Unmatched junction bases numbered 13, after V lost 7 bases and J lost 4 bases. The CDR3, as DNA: TGCAGTGTTTTCCAGCGGTCGGGGGGTTACGAGCAGTACTTC. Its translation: CSVFQRSGGYEQYF.

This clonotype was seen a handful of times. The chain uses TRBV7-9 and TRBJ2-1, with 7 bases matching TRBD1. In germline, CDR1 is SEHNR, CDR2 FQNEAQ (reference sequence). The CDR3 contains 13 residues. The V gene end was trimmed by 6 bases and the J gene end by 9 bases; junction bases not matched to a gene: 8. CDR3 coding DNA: TGTGCCAGCAGTCCGGACAGGTCGGGTGAGCAGTTCTTC. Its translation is CASSPDRSGEQFF.

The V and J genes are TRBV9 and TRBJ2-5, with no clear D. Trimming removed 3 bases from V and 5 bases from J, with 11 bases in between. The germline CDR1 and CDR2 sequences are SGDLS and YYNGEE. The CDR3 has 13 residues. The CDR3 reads CASSAEFGETQYF. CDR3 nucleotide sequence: TGTGCCAGCAGCGCTGAATTCGGCGAGACCCAGTACTTC.

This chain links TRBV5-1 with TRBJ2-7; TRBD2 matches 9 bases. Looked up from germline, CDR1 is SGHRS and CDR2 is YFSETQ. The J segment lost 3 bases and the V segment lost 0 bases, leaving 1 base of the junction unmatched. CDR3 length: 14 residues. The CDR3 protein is CASSLVSGGYEQYF. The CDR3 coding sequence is TGCGCCAGCAGCTTGGTTAGCGGGGGCTACGAGCAGTACTTC.

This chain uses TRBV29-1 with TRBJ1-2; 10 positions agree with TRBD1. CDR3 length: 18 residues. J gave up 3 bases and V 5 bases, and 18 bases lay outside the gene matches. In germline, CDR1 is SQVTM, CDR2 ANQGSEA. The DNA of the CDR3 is TGCAGCGTTCCTACCTGGACAGGGGGGCGGAATTGGGACTATGGCTACACCTTC. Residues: CSVPTWTGGRNWDYGYTF.

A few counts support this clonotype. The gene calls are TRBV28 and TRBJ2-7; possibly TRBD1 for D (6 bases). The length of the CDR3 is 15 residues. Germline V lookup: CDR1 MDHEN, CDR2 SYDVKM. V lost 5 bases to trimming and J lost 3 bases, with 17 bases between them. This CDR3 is CASSLRPGTIYEQYF. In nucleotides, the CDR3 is TGTGCCAGCAGTCTCCGGCCAGGGACAATCTACGAGCAGTACTTC.

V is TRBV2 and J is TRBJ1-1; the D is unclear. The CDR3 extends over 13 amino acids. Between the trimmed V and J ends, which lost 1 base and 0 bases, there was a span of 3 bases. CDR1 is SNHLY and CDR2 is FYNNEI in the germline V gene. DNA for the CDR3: TGTGCCAGCAGTGAAGTATTGAACACTGAAGCTTTCTTT. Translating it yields CASSEVLNTEAFF.

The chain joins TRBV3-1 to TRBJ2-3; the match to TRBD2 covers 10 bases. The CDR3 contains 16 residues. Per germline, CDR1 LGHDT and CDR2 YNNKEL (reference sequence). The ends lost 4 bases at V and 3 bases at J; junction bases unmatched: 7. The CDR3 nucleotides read TGTGCCAGCAGCCTGGAATTTAGCGGGGGGACAGATACGCAGTATTTT. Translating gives CASSLEFSGGTDTQYF.

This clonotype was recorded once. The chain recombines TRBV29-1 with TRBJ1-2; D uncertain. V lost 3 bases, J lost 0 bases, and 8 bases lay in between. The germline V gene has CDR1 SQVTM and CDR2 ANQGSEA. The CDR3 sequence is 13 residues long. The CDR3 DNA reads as TGCAGCGTTGATCGGCAGACTAACTATGGCTACACCTTC. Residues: CSVDRQTNYGYTF.

The CDR3 DNA is TGCAGTGCAACCGGACCCTCCGGGCAGTACTTC. Amino acid sequence: CSATGPSGQYF. J is TRBJ2-7 and V is TRBV20-1; D is ambiguous. Trimming took off 6 bases at V and 9 bases at J, with 15 bases between the two ends. Germline CDR1 is DFQATT and CDR2 is SNEGSKA (reference sequence). The CDR3 extends over 11 amino acids.

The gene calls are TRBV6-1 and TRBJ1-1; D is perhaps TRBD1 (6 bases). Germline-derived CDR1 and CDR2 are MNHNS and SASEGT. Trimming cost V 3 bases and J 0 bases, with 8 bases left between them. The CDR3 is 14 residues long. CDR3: CASSEDSLNTEAFF. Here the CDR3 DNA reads TGTGCCAGCAGTGAGGACAGCCTGAACACTGAAGCTTTCTTT.

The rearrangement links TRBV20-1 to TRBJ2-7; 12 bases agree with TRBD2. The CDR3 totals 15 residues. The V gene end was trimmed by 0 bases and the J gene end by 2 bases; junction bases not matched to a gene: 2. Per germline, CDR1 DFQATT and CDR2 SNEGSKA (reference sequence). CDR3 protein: CSARDPSGGAYEQYF. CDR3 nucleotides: TGCAGTGCTAGAGACCCTAGCGGGGGGGCCTACGAGCAGTACTTC.

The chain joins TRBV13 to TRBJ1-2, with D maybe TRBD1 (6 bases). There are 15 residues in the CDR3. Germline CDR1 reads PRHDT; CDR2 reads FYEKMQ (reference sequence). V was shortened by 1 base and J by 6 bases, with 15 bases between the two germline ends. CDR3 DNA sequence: TGTGCCAGCAGCTTAGTGTGGCACAGGGTGAATGGCTACACCTTC. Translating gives CASSLVWHRVNGYTF.

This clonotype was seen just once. In DNA, the CDR3 is TGTGCCAGCGGGGACGGAGGGATTGGGCTTGACTATGGCTACACCTTC. Translated: CASGDGGIGLDYGYTF. The rearrangement links TRBV2 to TRBJ1-2, with TRBD1 as a possible D gene (5 bases). The V end lost 8 bases, the J end lost 3 bases, and 22 bases lay between the germline ends. CDR1 SNHLY and CDR2 FYNNEI come from the germline V gene. The CDR3 has 16 amino acids.

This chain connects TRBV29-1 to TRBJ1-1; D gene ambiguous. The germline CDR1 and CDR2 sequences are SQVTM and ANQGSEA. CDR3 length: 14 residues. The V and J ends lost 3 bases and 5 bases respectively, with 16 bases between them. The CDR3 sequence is CSVEPTSGFTEAFF. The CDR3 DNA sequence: TGCAGCGTTGAGCCGACCTCGGGATTTACTGAAGCTTTCTTT.

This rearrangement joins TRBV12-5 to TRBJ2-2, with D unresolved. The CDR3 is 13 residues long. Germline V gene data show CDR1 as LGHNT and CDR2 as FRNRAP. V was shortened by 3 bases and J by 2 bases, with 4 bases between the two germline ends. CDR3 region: CASGFGNTGELFF. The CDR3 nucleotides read TGTGCTAGTGGTTTCGGAAACACCGGGGAGCTGTTTTTT. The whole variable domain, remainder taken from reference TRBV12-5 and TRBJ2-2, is DARVTQTPRHKVTEMGQEVTMRCQPILGHNTVFWYRQTMMQGLELLAYFRNRAPLDDSGMPKDRFSAEMPDATLATLKIQPSEPRDSAVYFCASGFGNTGELFFGEGSRLTVL.

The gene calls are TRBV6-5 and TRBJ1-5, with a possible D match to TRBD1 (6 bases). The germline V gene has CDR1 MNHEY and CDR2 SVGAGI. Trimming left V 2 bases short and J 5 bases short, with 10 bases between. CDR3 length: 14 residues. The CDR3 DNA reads TGTGCCAGCAGTTACAACAGGGCTGATCAGCCCCAGCATTTT. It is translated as CASSYNRADQPQHF.

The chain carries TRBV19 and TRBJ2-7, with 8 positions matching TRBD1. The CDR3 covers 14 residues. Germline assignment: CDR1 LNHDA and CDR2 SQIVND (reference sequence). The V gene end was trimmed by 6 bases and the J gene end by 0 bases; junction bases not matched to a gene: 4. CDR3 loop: CASRLGQGSYEQYF. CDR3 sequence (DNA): TGTGCCAGTAGGTTAGGACAGGGCTCCTACGAGCAGTACTTC.

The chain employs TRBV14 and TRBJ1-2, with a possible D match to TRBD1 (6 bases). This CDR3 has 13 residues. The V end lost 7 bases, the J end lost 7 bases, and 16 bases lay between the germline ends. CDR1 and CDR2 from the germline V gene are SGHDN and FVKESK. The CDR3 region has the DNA TGTGCCAGCACCCCAGGGGCAGGCCGTGGCTACACCTTC. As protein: CASTPGAGRGYTF.

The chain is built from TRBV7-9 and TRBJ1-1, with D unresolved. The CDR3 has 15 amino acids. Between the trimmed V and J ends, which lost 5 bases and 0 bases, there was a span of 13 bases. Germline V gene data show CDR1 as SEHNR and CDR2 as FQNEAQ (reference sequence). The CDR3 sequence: CASSAGKGLNTEAFF. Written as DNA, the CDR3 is TGTGCCAGCAGCGCGGGAAAAGGGCTGAACACTGAAGCTTTCTTT.